The TCR beta chain described here comes from a study of blood T cell repertoires in COVID-19. Method: immunoSEQ multiplex PCR; TCRdb's copy keeps in-frame clones and lacks some. The sample has around 140,000 clones; approximately 88% are singletons. The CDR3 is 15 amino acids. The ends were cut back, 0 bases at V and 8 bases at J, with 15 bases in the middle. Germline V CDR1 and CDR2: LGHNA, YSLEER. The J gene is TRBJ2-3, the V gene TRBV4-3; possibly TRBD1 for D (6 bases). Sample: peripheral blood. This clonotype originated in a man aged 60-69 years with active or convalescent COVID-19. This chain's CDR3 is CASSQDPIQGLTQYF. The CDR3 bases are TGCGCCAGCAGCCAAGATCCCATACAGGGTCTTACGCAGTATTTT.